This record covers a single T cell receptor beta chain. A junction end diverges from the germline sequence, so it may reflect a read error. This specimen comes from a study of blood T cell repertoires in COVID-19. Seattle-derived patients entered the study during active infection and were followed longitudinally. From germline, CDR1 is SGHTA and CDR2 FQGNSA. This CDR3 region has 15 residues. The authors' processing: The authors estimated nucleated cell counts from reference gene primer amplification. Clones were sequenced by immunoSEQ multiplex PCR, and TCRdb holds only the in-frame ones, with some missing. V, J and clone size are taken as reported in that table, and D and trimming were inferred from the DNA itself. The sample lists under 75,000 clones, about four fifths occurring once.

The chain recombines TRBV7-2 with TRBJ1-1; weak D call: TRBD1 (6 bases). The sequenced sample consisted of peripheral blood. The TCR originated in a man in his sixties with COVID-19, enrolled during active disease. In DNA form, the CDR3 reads TGTGCCAGCAGATTAGAGACAGGACGGCACACTGAAGCTTTCTTT. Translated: CASRLETGRHTEAFF. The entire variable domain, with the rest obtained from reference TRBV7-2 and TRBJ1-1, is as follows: GAGVSQSPSNKVTEKGKDVELRCDPISGHTALYWYRQSLGQGLEFLIYFQGNSAPDKSGLPSDRFSAERTGGSVSTLTIQRTQQEDSAVYLCASRLETGRHTEAFFGQGTRLTVV.